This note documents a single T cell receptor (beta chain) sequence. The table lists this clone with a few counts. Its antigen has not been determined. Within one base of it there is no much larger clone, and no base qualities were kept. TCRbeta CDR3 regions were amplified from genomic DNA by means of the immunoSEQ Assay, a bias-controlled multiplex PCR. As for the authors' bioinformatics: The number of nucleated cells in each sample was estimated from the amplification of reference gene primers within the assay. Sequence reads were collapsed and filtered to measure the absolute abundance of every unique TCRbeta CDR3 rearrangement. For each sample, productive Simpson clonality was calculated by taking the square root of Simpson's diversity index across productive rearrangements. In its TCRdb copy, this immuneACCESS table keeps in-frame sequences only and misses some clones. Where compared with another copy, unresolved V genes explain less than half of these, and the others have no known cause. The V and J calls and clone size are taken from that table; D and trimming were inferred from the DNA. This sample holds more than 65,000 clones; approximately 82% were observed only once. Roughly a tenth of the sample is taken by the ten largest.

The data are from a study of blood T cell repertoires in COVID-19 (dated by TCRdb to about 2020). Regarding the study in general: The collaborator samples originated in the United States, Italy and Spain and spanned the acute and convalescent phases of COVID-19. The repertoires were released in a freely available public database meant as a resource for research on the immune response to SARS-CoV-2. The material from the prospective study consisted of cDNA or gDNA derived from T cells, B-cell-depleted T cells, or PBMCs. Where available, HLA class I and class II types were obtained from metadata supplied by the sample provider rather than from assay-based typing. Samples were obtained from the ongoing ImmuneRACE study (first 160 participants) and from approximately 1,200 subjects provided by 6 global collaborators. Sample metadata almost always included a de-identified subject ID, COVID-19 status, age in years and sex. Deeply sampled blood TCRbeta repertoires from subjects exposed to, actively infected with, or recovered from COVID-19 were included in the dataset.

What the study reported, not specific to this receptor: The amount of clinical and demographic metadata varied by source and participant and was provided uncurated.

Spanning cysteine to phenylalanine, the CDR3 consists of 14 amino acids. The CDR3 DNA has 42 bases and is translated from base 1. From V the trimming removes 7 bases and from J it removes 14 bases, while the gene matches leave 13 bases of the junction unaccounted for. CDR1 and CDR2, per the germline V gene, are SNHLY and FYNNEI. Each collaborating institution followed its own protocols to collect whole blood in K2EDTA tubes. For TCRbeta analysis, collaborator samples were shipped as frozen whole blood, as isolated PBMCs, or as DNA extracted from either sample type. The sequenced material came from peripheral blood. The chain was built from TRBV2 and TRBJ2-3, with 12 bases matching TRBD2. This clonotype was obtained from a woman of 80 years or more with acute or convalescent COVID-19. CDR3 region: CASIRTSGADRVYF. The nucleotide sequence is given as TGTGCCAGCATCAGGACTAGCGGGGCCGACCGAGTGTATTTT.